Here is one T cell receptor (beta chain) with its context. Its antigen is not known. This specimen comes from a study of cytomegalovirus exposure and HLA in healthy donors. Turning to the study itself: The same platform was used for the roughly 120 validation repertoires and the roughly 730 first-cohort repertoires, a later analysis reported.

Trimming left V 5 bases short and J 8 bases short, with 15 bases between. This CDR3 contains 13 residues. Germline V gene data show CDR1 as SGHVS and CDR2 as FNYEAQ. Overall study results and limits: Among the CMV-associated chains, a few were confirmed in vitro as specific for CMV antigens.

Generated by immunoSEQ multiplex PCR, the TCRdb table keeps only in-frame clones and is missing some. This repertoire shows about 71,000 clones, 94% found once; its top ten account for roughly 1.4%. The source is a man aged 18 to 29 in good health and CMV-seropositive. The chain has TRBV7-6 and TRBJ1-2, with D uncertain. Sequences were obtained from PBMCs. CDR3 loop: CASSPRLVEGYTF. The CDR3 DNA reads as TGTGCCAGCAGCCCGCGACTGGTGGAAGGCTACACCTTC. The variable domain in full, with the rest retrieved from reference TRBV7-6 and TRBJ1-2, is GAGVSQSPRYKVTKRGQDVALRCDPISGHVSLYWYRQALGQGPEFLTYFNYEAQQDKSGLPNDRFSAERPEGSISTLTIQRTEQRDSAMYRCASSPRLVEGYTFGSGTRLTVV.